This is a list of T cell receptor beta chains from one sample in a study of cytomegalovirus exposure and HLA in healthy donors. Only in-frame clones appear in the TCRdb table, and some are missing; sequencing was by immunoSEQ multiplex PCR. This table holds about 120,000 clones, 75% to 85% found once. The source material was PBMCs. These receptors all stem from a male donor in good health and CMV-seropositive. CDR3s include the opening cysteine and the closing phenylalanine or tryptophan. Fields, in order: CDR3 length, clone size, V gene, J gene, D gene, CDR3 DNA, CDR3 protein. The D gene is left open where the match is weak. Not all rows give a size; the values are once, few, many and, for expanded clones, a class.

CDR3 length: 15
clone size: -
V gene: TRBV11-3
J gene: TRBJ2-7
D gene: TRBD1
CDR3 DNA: TGTGCCAGCAGCCCCGGGACAGGGGCGTCCTACGAGCAGTACTTC
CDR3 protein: CASSPGTGASYEQYF

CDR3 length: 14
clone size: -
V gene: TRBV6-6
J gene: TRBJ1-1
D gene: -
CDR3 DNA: TGTGCCAGCAGTTACTCCTCGTCGGGGACTGAAGCTTTCTTT
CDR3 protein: CASSYSSSGTEAFF

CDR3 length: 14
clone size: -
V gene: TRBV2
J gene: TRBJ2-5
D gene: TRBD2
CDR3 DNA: TGTGCCAGCAGTGGGCTAGCGGGAGGAGAGACCCAGTACTTC
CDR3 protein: CASSGLAGGETQYF

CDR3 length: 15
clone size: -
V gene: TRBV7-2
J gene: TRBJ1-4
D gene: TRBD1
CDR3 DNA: TGTGCCAGCAGCTTAGCGGAGAGGGGGCGGGAAAAACTGTTTTTT
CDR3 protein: CASSLAERGREKLFF

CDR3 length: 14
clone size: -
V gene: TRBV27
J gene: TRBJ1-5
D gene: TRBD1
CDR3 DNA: TGTGCCAGCAGTCAAGACAGGGGGTATCAGCCCCAGCATTTT
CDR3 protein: CASSQDRGYQPQHF

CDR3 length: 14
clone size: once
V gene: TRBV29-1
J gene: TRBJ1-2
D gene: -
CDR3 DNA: TGCAGCGTTGAAGATCACGGGTTTGGGTATGGCTACACCTTC
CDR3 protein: CSVEDHGFGYGYTF

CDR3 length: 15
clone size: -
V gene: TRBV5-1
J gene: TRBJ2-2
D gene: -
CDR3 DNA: TGCGCCAGCAGCGCCGGAAGGGGTGGAACCGGGGAGCTGTTTTTT
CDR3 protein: CASSAGRGGTGELFF

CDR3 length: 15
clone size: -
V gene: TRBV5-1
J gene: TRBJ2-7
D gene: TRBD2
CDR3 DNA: TGCGCCAGCAGCCCAGGGACTAGCGGGATCTACGAGCAGTACTTC
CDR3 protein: CASSPGTSGIYEQYF

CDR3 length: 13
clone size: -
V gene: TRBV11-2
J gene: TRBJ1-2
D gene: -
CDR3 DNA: TGTGCCAGCAGAGAGGGAAATAACTATGGCTACACCTTC
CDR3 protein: CASREGNNYGYTF

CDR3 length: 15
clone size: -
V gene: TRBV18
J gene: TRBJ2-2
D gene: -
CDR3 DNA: TGTGCCAGCTCACCGTCGGCCGGGGACACCGGGGAGCTGTTTTTT
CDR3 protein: CASSPSAGDTGELFF

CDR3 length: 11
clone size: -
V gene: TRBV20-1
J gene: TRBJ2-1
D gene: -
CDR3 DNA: TGCAGTGCCAGCACGGGAGATGAGCAGTTCTTC
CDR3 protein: CSASTGDEQFF

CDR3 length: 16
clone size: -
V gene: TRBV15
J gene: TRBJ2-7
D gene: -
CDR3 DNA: TGTGCCACCAGCGGAACTCCGGAGGCCCCCCACTACGAGCAGTACTTC
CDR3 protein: CATSGTPEAPHYEQYF

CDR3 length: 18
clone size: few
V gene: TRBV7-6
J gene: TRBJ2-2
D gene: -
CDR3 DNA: TGTGCCAGCAGCTTAAATAGGGCAGCGGCTTCGAACACCGGGGAGCTGTTTTTT
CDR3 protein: CASSLNRAAASNTGELFF

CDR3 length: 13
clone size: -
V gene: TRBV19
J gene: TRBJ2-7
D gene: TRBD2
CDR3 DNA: TGTGCCAGTAGTGATAGCGGGAGGGAAGAGCAGTACTTC
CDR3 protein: CASSDSGREEQYF

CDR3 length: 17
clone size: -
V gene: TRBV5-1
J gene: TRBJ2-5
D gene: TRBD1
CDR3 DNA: TGCGCCAGCAGCTTGGTTTATGCGGGACAGGGGGTGGAGACCCAGTACTTC
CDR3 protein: CASSLVYAGQGVETQYF

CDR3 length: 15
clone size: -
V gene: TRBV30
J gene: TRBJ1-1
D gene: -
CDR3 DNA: TGTGCCTGGAGTTCCGCCCGGGGGGGTGACACTGAAGCTTTCTTT
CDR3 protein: CAWSSARGGDTEAFF